One sample yielded the 29 T cell receptor beta chains listed below, sequenced in a study of T cell responses to AZD1222 COVID-19 vaccine. Libraries were prepared by immunoSEQ multiplex PCR; TCRdb keeps only in-frame clonotypes and omits some of them. The sample has more than 85,000 clones, approximately 90% seen once. The material sequenced was peripheral blood, taken on day 0 of AZD1222 vaccination. These receptors were taken from an adult in good health.

The DNA for the CDR3 is TGCGCCAGCAGTGAGTCTACGGACTTCGAGCAGTTCTTC. This encodes CASSESTDFEQFF. This chain uses TRBV10-2 with TRBJ2-1, with D possibly matching TRBD2 (5 bases). The CDR3 spans 13 residues. V was shortened by 0 bases and J by 10 bases, with 10 bases between the two germline ends. Germline V gene sequence: CDR1 WSHSY, CDR2 SAAADI.

The rearrangement links TRBV7-9 to TRBJ2-2, with D hard to call. The CDR3 has 15 residues. Germline-derived CDR1 and CDR2 are SEHNR and FQNEAQ (reference sequence). V shed 5 bases and J shed 1 base, with 11 bases lying between them. CDR3 loop: CASSPTVQNTGELFF. The CDR3, as DNA: TGTGCCAGCAGCCCAACAGTGCAGAACACCGGGGAGCTGTTTTTT.

The V and J genes are TRBV28 and TRBJ1-5; no definite D call. The CDR3 extends over 12 amino acids. From germline, CDR1 is MDHEN and CDR2 SYDVKM. With 8 bases removed from V and 3 bases from J, the gap between germline ends came to 8 bases. The CDR3, as DNA: TGTGCCAGCGAACCTACCAATCAGCCCCAGCATTTT. This codes for CASEPTNQPQHF.

This clone turned up a few times. This chain links TRBV2 with TRBJ1-5, with D perhaps TRBD1 (5 bases). Germline CDR1 and CDR2: SNHLY and FYNNEI. V was cut by 5 bases and J by 2 bases, with 13 bases left in between. The CDR3 sequence is 15 residues long. CDR3 protein: CASSLTRDRNQPQHF. The DNA of the CDR3 is TGTGCCAGCAGTCTCACCCGGGACCGCAATCAGCCCCAGCATTTT.

The rearrangement uses TRBV7-6 and TRBJ2-3; TRBD2 matches 11 bases. CDR1 is SGHVS and CDR2 is FNYEAQ in the germline V gene. J was trimmed by 1 base and V by 5 bases; bases with no gene match: 5. The CDR3 totals 16 residues. CDR3 amino acids: CASSRRLAGRTDTQYF. CDR3 coding DNA: TGTGCCAGCAGCCGTCGACTAGCGGGGCGCACAGATACGCAGTATTTT.

This chain connects TRBV5-4 to TRBJ2-1, with TRBD1 identical over 10 bases. The V gene end was trimmed by 4 bases and the J gene end by 6 bases; junction bases not matched to a gene: 10. Per the germline V gene, CDR1 is SGHNT and CDR2 is YYREEE (reference sequence). The CDR3 consists of 16 residues. The chain's CDR3 is CASSASLGTGANEQFF. The CDR3 DNA follows: TGTGCCAGCAGCGCAAGCCTCGGGACAGGGGCCAATGAGCAGTTCTTC.

The CDR3 nucleotides are TGCGCCAGCAGCTTGGAGGCCACACGCCAAGAGACCCAGTACTTC. This sequence encodes CASSLEATRQETQYF. The chain employs TRBV5-1 and TRBJ2-5, with D uncertain. With 0 bases removed from V and 1 base from J, the gap between germline ends came to 10 bases. This CDR3 spans 15 amino acids. CDR1 is SGHRS and CDR2 is YFSETQ in the germline V gene.

The V and J genes are TRBV28 and TRBJ2-1; the D gene is possibly TRBD2 (5 bases). The CDR3 loop spans 12 amino acids. The germline CDR1 and CDR2 sequences are MDHEN and SYDVKM. The V gene lost 8 bases and the J gene lost 9 bases, with 14 bases spanning the gap. In DNA form, the CDR3 reads TGTGCCAGCGGCCCACTAGAAGTTGAGCAGTTCTTC. As protein: CASGPLEVEQFF.

The sample holds a few counts of this clone. The chain recombines TRBV4-2 with TRBJ1-1, with D possibly being TRBD1 (5 bases). The germline gives CDR1 LGHNA, CDR2 YNFKEQ. The V gene lost 4 bases and the J gene lost 7 bases, with 10 bases spanning the gap. The CDR3 consists of 12 residues. The CDR3 loop reads CASSRRDGEAFF. DNA of the CDR3: TGTGCCAGCAGCCGCCGGGACGGTGAAGCTTTCTTT.

The chain carries TRBV7-9 and TRBJ2-5; D remains ambiguous. The CDR3 contains 12 residues. V lost 2 bases and J 4 bases, leaving 5 bases between the germline ends. Germline assignment: CDR1 SEHNR and CDR2 FQNEAQ (reference sequence). Here the CDR3 DNA reads TGTGCCAGCAGCTTAAATGTAGAGACCCAGTACTTC. Amino acids: CASSLNVETQYF.

The chain couples TRBV2 to TRBJ2-5; D unclear. Looked up from germline, CDR1 is SNHLY and CDR2 is FYNNEI. The CDR3 is made up of 13 amino acids. The germline V and J ends were trimmed by 5 bases and 5 bases, with 12 bases remaining between them. The CDR3 protein is CASSKNLEETQYF. As DNA, the CDR3 is TGTGCCAGCAGTAAGAACCTGGAGGAGACCCAGTACTTC. Complete variable domain (other parts from reference TRBV2 and TRBJ2-5): EPEVTQTPSHQVTQMGQEVILRCVPISNHLYFYWYRQILGQKVEFLVSFYNNEISEKSEIFDDQFSVERPDGSNFTLKIRSTKLEDSAMYFCASSKNLEETQYFGPGTRLLVL.

This chain connects TRBV5-4 to TRBJ2-2; D might be TRBD2 (5 bases). Trimming removed 0 bases from V and 2 bases from J, with 14 bases in between. The CDR3 sequence is 17 residues long. Germline assignment: CDR1 SGHNT and CDR2 YYREEE (reference sequence). The CDR3 DNA follows: TGTGCCAGCAGCTTGGCGTGGGTAGGGAGTAACACCGGGGAGCTGTTTTTT. Amino acids: CASSLAWVGSNTGELFF.

The J gene is TRBJ1-5, the V gene TRBV28, with unresolved D. Per the germline V gene, CDR1 is MDHEN and CDR2 is SYDVKM. There are 13 residues in the CDR3. Trimming took off 7 bases at V and 4 bases at J, with 11 bases between the two ends. CDR3 bases: TGTGCCAGCACCCCCGGACGGAATCAGCCCCAGCATTTT. Protein: CASTPGRNQPQHF.

The chain uses TRBV21-1 and TRBJ1-5. TRBV21-1 is designated a pseudogene. This CDR3 has 14 amino acids. The CDR3 DNA is TGTGCCAGCAGCAACCGGACGGTTGGCCAGCCCCAGCATTTT. This gives the protein CASSNRTVGQPQHF.

This chain connects TRBV2 to TRBJ1-4; perhaps TRBD1 as D (6 bases). This CDR3 contains 14 residues. Trimming took off 3 bases at V and 7 bases at J, with 12 bases between the two ends. The germline V gene encodes CDR1 SNHLY and CDR2 FYNNEI. The CDR3, as DNA: TGTGCCAGCAGTGACCAGGGGATAGGTGAAAAACTGTTTTTT. Its translation: CASSDQGIGEKLFF.

The chain couples TRBV3-1 (or the pseudogene TRBV3-2) to TRBJ2-7, with TRBD2 matching over 12 bases. The CDR3 is made up of 16 amino acids. Germline V gene data show CDR1 as LGHDT and CDR2 as YNNKEL (reference sequence). Trimming took 6 bases from V and 1 from J; bases not matched to a gene: 7. CDR3: CASSPTSGGTSYEQYF. The CDR3 DNA follows: TGTGCCAGCAGTCCGACTAGCGGGGGTACGTCCTACGAGCAGTACTTC.

The chain recombines TRBV27 with TRBJ2-7; 8 bases fit TRBD2. Germline V gene sequence: CDR1 MNHEY, CDR2 SMNVEV (reference sequence). The CDR3 is 17 amino acids. V lost 6 bases to trimming and J lost 4 bases; unmatched junction nucleotides: 17. The CDR3 nucleotides are TGTGCCAGCAGCCCCACCGGGGGGGCCCTAAGGGTATACGAGCAGTACTTC. Its protein is CASSPTGGALRVYEQYF.

The chain uses TRBV11-3 and TRBJ2-2; 7 bases map to TRBD1. The CDR3 totals 17 residues. V lost 5 bases, J lost 0 bases, and 9 bases stayed unmatched. Germline CDR1 is SGHNT and CDR2 is YENEEA. The CDR3 region is CASSIRLGTANTGELFF. Written as DNA, the CDR3 is TGTGCCAGCAGCATCAGGCTTGGGACAGCGAACACCGGGGAGCTGTTTTTT.

The gene calls are TRBV6-2 or TRBV6-3 and TRBJ1-2; no clear D. Germline CDR1 reads MNHEY; CDR2 reads SVGEGT. The CDR3 is 14 residues long. Trimming stripped 4 bases from V and 7 bases from J, with 16 bases between. The CDR3 coding sequence is TGTGCCAGCAGTTCCACGGTGCGGGGAAGTGGCTACACCTTC. It is translated as CASSSTVRGSGYTF.

This clone was found once. This chain connects TRBV3-1 (or the pseudogene TRBV3-2) to TRBJ1-4; 7 bases match TRBD1. Germline values: CDR1 LGHDT, CDR2 YNNKEL (reference sequence). The CDR3 has 15 amino acids. The junction had 8 bases not matched to a gene; V was cut back by 5 bases and J by 5 bases. This CDR3 is CASSTQTGRNEKLFF. CDR3 coding DNA: TGTGCCAGCAGCACACAGACAGGGAGGAATGAAAAACTGTTTTTT.

This clone was found a few times. This rearrangement joins TRBV6-9 to TRBJ1-2; possibly TRBD1 for D (6 bases). V lost 5 bases and J 2 bases, leaving 6 bases between the germline ends. Germline V gene data show CDR1 as MNHGY and CDR2 as SVAAGI. CDR3 size: 12 residues. The CDR3 DNA follows: TGTGCCAGCAGTGGACAGAACTATGGCTACACCTTC. It specifies CASSGQNYGYTF.

V and J are TRBV18 and TRBJ1-1, with TRBD1 identical over 7 bases. Germline V gene data show CDR1 as KGHSH and CDR2 as LQKENI. This CDR3 comprises 16 residues. V gave up 0 bases and J gave up 9 bases; unmatched junction bases: 13. The CDR3 bases are TGTGCCAGCTCACCACCAATGACAGGGACCCTGGGTAAAGCTTTCTTT. Translating it yields CASSPPMTGTLGKAFF. Looking up the rest from reference TRBV18 and TRBJ1-1 gives the full variable domain: NAGVMQNPRHLVRRRGQEARLRCSPMKGHSHVYWYRQLPEEGLKFMVYLQKENIIDESGMPKERFSAEFPKEGPSILRIQQVVRGDSAAYFCASSPPMTGTLGKAFFGQGTRLTVV.

The chain couples TRBV7-2 to TRBJ1-2; D ambiguous. CDR3 length equals 15 residues. Looked up from germline, CDR1 is SGHTA and CDR2 is FQGNSA. V gave up 3 bases and J gave up 3 bases, with 14 bases separating them. The CDR3 DNA reads TGTGCCAGCAGCTTCCCAGGAGTGGCAGACTATGGCTACACCTTC. Its protein product is CASSFPGVADYGYTF. Full variable domain (rest looked up from reference TRBV7-2 and TRBJ1-2): GAGVSQSPSNKVTEKGKDVELRCDPISGHTALYWYRQSLGQGLEFLIYFQGNSAPDKSGLPSDRFSAERTGGSVSTLTIQRTQQEDSAVYLCASSFPGVADYGYTFGSGTRLTVV.

This sequence joins TRBV28 and TRBJ1-2, with 11 bases fitting TRBD1. Trimming cost V 6 bases and J 8 bases; bases outside gene matches: 5. This CDR3 region has 13 residues. The germline gives CDR1 MDHEN, CDR2 SYDVKM. CDR3 nucleotide sequence: TGTGCCAGCAGAGGACAGGGGGCAAAAGGCTACACCTTC. Residues: CASRGQGAKGYTF.

The chain combines TRBV18 with TRBJ2-7; D call uncertain. Germline-derived CDR1 and CDR2 are KGHSH and LQKENI. The germline V and J ends were trimmed by 3 bases and 3 bases, with 12 bases remaining between them. This CDR3 has 14 residues. The CDR3 loop is CASSPPSQNYEQYF. CDR3 sequence (DNA): TGTGCCAGCTCACCCCCCTCCCAGAACTACGAGCAGTACTTC.

The CDR3 coding sequence is TGTGCCAGCAGTTTACGGGACTTTGGGAGGAGTGGCTACACCTTC. It encodes CASSLRDFGRSGYTF. The rearrangement joins TRBV28 to TRBJ1-2; D perhaps matches TRBD1 (5 bases). CDR1 is MDHEN and CDR2 is SYDVKM in the germline V gene. Trimming removed 2 bases from V and 7 bases from J, with 17 bases in between. There are 15 residues in the CDR3.

This chain links TRBV4-2 with TRBJ2-7, with 12 nucleotides matching TRBD2. Germline assignment: CDR1 LGHNA and CDR2 YNFKEQ. V was clipped by 4 bases and J by 5 bases; unmatched bases: 9. The CDR3 has 16 residues. CDR3 residues: CASSRLAGVSPDEQYF. The CDR3 DNA sequence: TGTGCCAGCAGCCGACTAGCGGGAGTCTCCCCCGACGAGCAGTACTTC.

CDR3 sequence reads: CASSTDNGVHGYTF. The DNA of the CDR3 is TGTGCCAGCAGCACCGACAACGGCGTCCATGGCTACACCTTC. This chain uses TRBV28 with TRBJ1-2; D gene unclear. Deletions cut 6 bases from V and 6 bases from J, with 17 bases between. Germline loops: CDR1 MDHEN, CDR2 SYDVKM. The CDR3 runs 14 residues.

The sample holds one count of this clone. The chain couples TRBV5-4 to TRBJ1-6; D unresolved. V was clipped by 0 bases and J by 9 bases, with 16 bases between them. The CDR3 loop spans 16 amino acids. Germline V CDR1 and CDR2: SGHNT, YYREEE (reference sequence). CDR3 loop: CASSLDLTLSSSPLHF. CDR3 nucleotide sequence: TGTGCCAGCAGCTTGGATCTGACCCTCAGTAGTTCACCCCTCCACTTT.